One and the same sample provided the 29 T cell receptor beta chains below, sequenced in a study of response to subunit inactivated influenza vaccine. TCRdb re-called the RT-PCR reads through MiXCR, storing one row per CDR3 protein. The sample includes more than 550,000 distinct CDR3 sequences, approximately 10% seen only once; the top ten take approximately 10%. This same sample was also taken into another study, of T cells expressing NK-cell markers. From that study: TCR beta libraries carry UMIs added by 5'RACE template switching.

Sequencing used PBMCs from blood, obtained on the day of vaccination. These receptors were taken from a man aged 50 to 59 who received an inactivated influenza vaccine.

A single count supports this clonotype. V and J are TRBV9 and TRBJ2-1, with D possibly being TRBD1 (9 bases). The germline CDR1 and CDR2 sequences are SGDLS and YYNGEE. Trimming cost V 0 bases and J 2 bases, with 15 bases left between them. The CDR3 is 17 amino acids. The chain's CDR3 is CASSVAGGTGPYNEQFF. CDR3 DNA: TGTGCCAGCAGCGTAGCGGGGGGGACAGGGCCCTACAATGAGCAGTTCTTC.

This clonotype was picked up a small number of times. The chain uses TRBV24-1 and TRBJ2-1; 7 positions match TRBD1. This CDR3 spans 16 amino acids. J was trimmed by 5 bases and V by 4 bases; bases with no gene match: 10. In germline, CDR1 is KGHDR, CDR2 SFDVKD. In DNA, the CDR3 is TGTGCCACCAGTGACCTCGACAGGGTTAGCGACAATGAGCAGTTCTTC. It specifies CATSDLDRVSDNEQFF.

In this sample, this clonotype turned up a few times. The chain recombines TRBV4-3 with TRBJ1-4; TRBD1 might be the D (5 bases). The CDR3 consists of 16 residues. The V gene's germline CDR1 is LGHNA and CDR2 YSLEER. Deletions cut 0 bases from V and 6 bases from J, with 14 bases between. The CDR3 DNA is TGCGCCAGCAGCCAAGATCTGGGGGTGAAAGATGAAAAACTGTTTTTT. Translated: CASSQDLGVKDEKLFF.

In this sample, this clonotype turned up many times. The rearrangement uses TRBV7-9 and TRBJ2-2, with D perhaps matching TRBD1 (6 bases). The V and J ends lost 5 bases and 5 bases respectively, with 12 bases between them. This CDR3 spans 14 amino acids. The germline gives CDR1 SEHNR, CDR2 FQNEAQ (reference sequence). The CDR3: CASSTQQGTGELFF. CDR3 bases: TGTGCCAGCAGCACACAACAGGGAACCGGGGAGCTGTTTTTT.

This clonotype was picked up a small number of times. CDR3 in DNA: TGCAGTGCTAGAGATTCCGGGACAGGCCGCTACGAGCAGTACTTC. Its translation: CSARDSGTGRYEQYF. The J gene is TRBJ2-7, the V gene TRBV20-1, with 8 bases matching TRBD1. CDR3 size: 15 residues. The germline V gene has CDR1 DFQATT and CDR2 SNEGSKA (reference sequence). V gave up 0 bases and J gave up 3 bases; unmatched junction bases: 7.

V is TRBV6-2 or TRBV6-3 and J is TRBJ2-3; D ambiguous. Germline CDR1 is MNHEY and CDR2 is SVGEGT. Trimming cost V 0 bases and J 4 bases, with 8 bases left between them. This CDR3 has 14 amino acids. CDR3 residues: CASSYSAAPDTQYF. The CDR3 coding sequence is TGTGCCAGCAGTTACTCCGCAGCCCCAGATACGCAGTATTTT.

This clonotype was detected a few times. The chain is built from TRBV9 and TRBJ1-2; D is possibly TRBD1 (6 bases). V was pared by 2 bases and J by 6 bases, with 8 bases between. The CDR3 length is 12 residues. Germline CDR1 SGDLS, CDR2 YYNGEE. CDR3 DNA sequence: TGTGCCAGCAGCGTCAGGGGCCATGGCTACACCTTC. It translates to CASSVRGHGYTF. Using reference TRBV9 and TRBJ1-2 for the parts outside the CDR3, the full variable domain is DSGVTQTPKHLITATGQRVTLRCSPRSGDLSVYWYQQSLDQGLQFLIQYYNGEERAKGNILERFSAQQFPDLHSELNLSSLELGDSALYFCASSVRGHGYTFGSGTRLTVV.

This clonotype was detected only a few times. The rearrangement links TRBV11-2 to TRBJ2-1; weak D call: TRBD1 (5 bases). Germline values: CDR1 SGHAT, CDR2 FQNNGV. V dropped 2 bases and J dropped 3 bases, with 17 bases sitting between them. The CDR3 covers 17 residues. CDR3 in DNA: TGTGCCAGCAGCTTAAGACCCCGGGTCGACAGCTACAATGAGCAGTTCTTC. This sequence encodes CASSLRPRVDSYNEQFF.

This clonotype has a count of ten or more. V gene TRBV7-6 combines with J gene TRBJ2-7, with D maybe TRBD1 (6 bases). The V gene's germline CDR1 is SGHVS and CDR2 FNYEAQ. The CDR3 has 14 amino acids. V was shortened by 5 bases and J by 2 bases, with 13 bases between the two germline ends. CDR3 DNA: TGTGCCAGCAGCGTTGGGACAAAACCCTACGAGCAGTACTTC. It yields the protein CASSVGTKPYEQYF.

This clonotype has at least ten counts. The V and J genes are TRBV3-1 and TRBJ2-2, with no clear D. With 2 bases removed from V and 4 bases from J, the gap between germline ends came to 5 bases. The CDR3 extends over 13 amino acids. The germline CDR1 and CDR2 sequences are LGHDT and YNNKEL (reference sequence). This CDR3 reads CASSQTPTGELFF. The CDR3 nucleotides are TGTGCCAGCAGCCAAACTCCCACCGGGGAGCTGTTTTTT.

In this sample, this clonotype turned up a few times. CDR3 bases: TGCGCCAGCAGGGGACTAGCGGACAACACCGGGGAGCTGTTTTTT. The encoded protein is CASRGLADNTGELFF. The chain uses TRBV5-1 and TRBJ2-2, with 11 bases aligning to TRBD2. The CDR3 is made up of 15 amino acids. Losses at the gene ends were 5 bases for V and 2 bases for J; bases not matched to a gene: 2. Germline V gene data show CDR1 as SGHRS and CDR2 as YFSETQ.

This clonotype was seen ten or more times. The V gene is TRBV10-3, the J gene TRBJ1-1; TRBD1 is a possible D gene (5 bases). Trimming shortened V by 0 bases and J by 6 bases, and 8 bases separated the two germline ends. CDR3 length equals 13 residues. Germline V gene data show CDR1 as ENHRY and CDR2 as SYGVKD. The CDR3 protein is CAISESIRAEAFF. The CDR3 bases are TGTGCCATCAGTGAGTCGATCAGGGCTGAAGCTTTCTTT.

The chain is built from TRBV7-2 and TRBJ1-2; D is ambiguous. Germline V gene lookup returns CDR1 SGHTA and CDR2 FQGNSA. The CDR3 has 14 residues. V dropped 3 bases and J dropped 3 bases, with 11 bases sitting between them. The CDR3 spells CASSFIGGYYGYTF. The CDR3 DNA reads TGTGCCAGCAGCTTTATAGGCGGATACTATGGCTACACCTTC.

Only a few counts were recorded for this clonotype. The rearrangement uses TRBV10-3 and TRBJ2-3, with 9 bases identical to TRBD2. The CDR3 contains 16 residues. Germline assignment: CDR1 ENHRY and CDR2 SYGVKD. The V and J ends lost 3 bases and 11 bases, in that order; junction bases with no gene match: 15. The CDR3 loop is CAISDPGASSGALQYF. The CDR3 DNA sequence: TGTGCCATCAGTGACCCGGGGGCGTCTAGCGGGGCTCTGCAGTATTTT.

This rearrangement joins TRBV7-2 to TRBJ1-6; no reliable D call. Germline V lookup: CDR1 SGHTA, CDR2 FQGNSA. The CDR3 is 14 amino acids. Trimming pared 1 base from V and 7 bases from J, leaving 8 bases between. CDR3 DNA: TGTGCCAGCAGCTTAGGAACGCAGAATTCACCCCTCCACTTT. It encodes CASSLGTQNSPLHF.

This sequence joins TRBV25-1 and TRBJ2-5; 7 bases fit TRBD2. The germline CDR1 and CDR2 sequences are MGHDK and SYGVNS. V shed 9 bases and J 1 base; nucleotides not matched to a gene: 5. This CDR3 has 13 residues. The CDR3 loop is CARGSGTQETQYF. The CDR3 coding sequence is TGTGCCAGAGGAAGCGGGACCCAAGAGACCCAGTACTTC.

This clonotype was counted between two and nine times. The chain recombines TRBV7-2 with TRBJ2-1; a possible D gene is TRBD2 (6 bases). The ends were cut back, 4 bases at V and 8 bases at J, with 24 bases in the middle. Per germline, CDR1 SGHTA and CDR2 FQGNSA. This CDR3 is built from 17 residues. CDR3 nucleotides: TGTGCCAGCAGCTCGGGATGGCGGGGCAACCCTGTCGATGAGCAGTTCTTC. Amino acids: CASSSGWRGNPVDEQFF.

This clonotype was seen a few times. V gene TRBV27 combines with J gene TRBJ2-3, with 8 bases aligning to TRBD2. The CDR3 has 18 residues. V shed 4 bases and J 0 bases; nucleotides not matched to a gene: 12. CDR1 is MNHEY, CDR2 SMNVEV, per germline (reference sequence). The CDR3 DNA follows: TGTGCCAGCAGTTCACCCAGGGGCGGGGGGCCTAGCACAGATACGCAGTATTTT. Its protein is CASSSPRGGGPSTDTQYF.

The genes are TRBV7-8 and TRBJ2-7; 11 nucleotides align to TRBD2. The V and J ends lost 2 bases and 7 bases, in that order; junction bases with no gene match: 7. The CDR3 consists of 15 residues. Germline-derived CDR1 and CDR2 are SGHVS and FQNEAQ. The CDR3 sequence: CASSLSLAGVEEQYF. The CDR3 bases are TGTGCCAGCAGCTTATCACTAGCGGGAGTTGAGGAGCAGTACTTC.

This sequence joins TRBV27 and TRBJ2-7; 8 positions match TRBD2. After removal of 2 bases from V and 0 bases from J, the junction contained 3 bases not matched to a gene. Germline V CDR1 and CDR2: MNHEY, SMNVEV (reference sequence). The CDR3 is 15 residues long. Here the CDR3 DNA reads TGTGCCAGCAGTTTAGGAGCGGGGGCCTCCTACGAGCAGTACTTC. Its protein product is CASSLGAGASYEQYF.

This chain links TRBV28 with TRBJ2-7, with 9 bases matching TRBD2. The germline V gene encodes CDR1 MDHEN and CDR2 SYDVKM. V was clipped by 3 bases and J by 4 bases; unmatched bases: 16. The CDR3 covers 18 residues. The CDR3 DNA reads as TGTGCCAGCAGTTTGAATGTAGCGGGAGTTACCCGATCGTACGAGCAGTACTTC. It yields the protein CASSLNVAGVTRSYEQYF.

The table lists this clonotype with a few counts. The chain carries TRBV29-1 and TRBJ2-1; no definite D call. Trimming shortened V by 6 bases and J by 3 bases, and 15 bases separated the two germline ends. The CDR3 is made up of 14 amino acids. Per the germline V gene, CDR1 is SQVTM and CDR2 is ANQGSEA. CDR3 loop: CSVGLGPYYNEQFF. Here the CDR3 DNA reads TGCAGCGTCGGCCTAGGTCCTTACTACAATGAGCAGTTCTTC.

This clonotype was found a few times. This sequence joins TRBV20-1 and TRBJ2-5; no reliable D call. The germline CDR1 and CDR2 sequences are DFQATT and SNEGSKA (reference sequence). Trimming cost V 3 bases and J 7 bases, with 15 bases left between them. The CDR3 runs 13 residues. The CDR3 protein is CSARGGTLGTQYF. CDR3 bases: TGCAGTGCTAGGGGTGGAACATTGGGGACCCAGTACTTC.

The chain combines TRBV5-1 with TRBJ1-1; D not certain. Germline values: CDR1 SGHRS, CDR2 YFSETQ. Trimming took 6 bases from V and 0 from J, leaving 21 bases between them. The CDR3 runs 17 residues. The CDR3 protein is CASTHPNSDSLNTEAFF. In nucleotides, the CDR3 is TGCGCCAGCACTCATCCCAACTCGGACTCTTTGAACACTGAAGCTTTCTTT.

This clonotype came up a few times. Because the CDR3 is missing its conserved closing phenylalanine or tryptophan, this is likely a read error. The DNA is omitted, as the CDR3 cannot be located on it reliably, and the CDR3 follows TCRdb's listing. The chain joins TRBV12-3 or TRBV12-4 to TRBJ1-3. The CDR3 spans 12 residues, counting both ends. CDR3 sequence: CASSFPNGFVQV.

This clonotype was observed many times. The chain couples TRBV4-1 to TRBJ1-6; D uncertain. Per germline, CDR1 MGHRA and CDR2 YSYEKL. V was trimmed by 1 base and J by 13 bases, leaving 8 bases between them. CDR3 length equals 12 residues. The CDR3 region has the DNA TGCGCCAGCAGCCAAGGCCTCTGGCCCCTCCACTTT. Translated, it gives CASSQGLWPLHF.

A word on this clonotype: This may stem from a read error, because a much larger clone lies one nucleotide away. V and J are TRBV19 and TRBJ2-7, with unresolved D. Germline CDR1 is LNHDA and CDR2 is SQIVND (reference sequence). The CDR3 is 14 amino acids. The chain's CDR3 is CARSIGRGSYEQYF. CDR3 sequence (DNA): TGTGCCAGAAGTATAGGCAGAGGATCCTACGAGCAGTACTTC.

The V and J genes are TRBV12-3 or TRBV12-4 and TRBJ1-2, with 8 bases matching TRBD1. Trimming took 2 bases from V and 5 from J; bases not matched to a gene: 13. This CDR3 spans 17 amino acids. CDR3 amino acids: CASSLPPGGGGGYGYTF. The CDR3 DNA sequence: TGTGCCAGCAGTTTACCCCCAGGGGGCGGAGGAGGTTATGGCTACACCTTC.

The rearrangement uses TRBV14 and TRBJ2-1; 10 nucleotides align to TRBD2. Losses at the gene ends were 6 bases for V and 9 bases for J; bases not matched to a gene: 11. The CDR3 is 15 residues long. The germline V gene has CDR1 SGHDN and CDR2 FVKESK. The CDR3 loop is CASSSPGLASSEQFF. The CDR3, as DNA: TGTGCCAGCAGTAGTCCGGGACTAGCGTCTAGTGAGCAGTTCTTC.